This TCR beta chain stems from a study of blood T cell repertoires in COVID-19. On the study more broadly: The United States, Italy and Spain supplied acute and convalescent COVID-19 samples.

Followed longitudinally, the Seattle patients had been enrolled during active infection. The germline V gene has CDR1 LNHNV and CDR2 YYDKDF (reference sequence). Trimming stripped 8 bases from V and 0 bases from J, with 17 bases between. The CDR3 is made up of 15 amino acids. TCRdb's table, derived via immunoSEQ multiplex PCR, lists solely in-frame clones and lacks some. The table lists about 170,000 clones, 85% of them singletons. The V gene is TRBV15, the J gene TRBJ2-7, with D possibly TRBD1 on 5 matching bases. The source is an elderly woman with COVID-19, enrolled during active disease. Material for sequencing was peripheral blood. CDR3 protein: CATGRGSAFSYEQYF. The DNA for the CDR3 is TGTGCCACCGGTAGGGGCTCGGCTTTCTCCTACGAGCAGTACTTC. Full variable domain (missing parts from reference TRBV15 and TRBJ2-7): DAMVIQNPRYQVTQFGKPVTLSCSQTLNHNVMYWYQQKSSQAPKLLFHYYDKDFNNEADTPDNFQSRRPNTSFCFLDIRSPGLGDTAMYLCATGRGSAFSYEQYFGPGTRLTVT.